This T cell receptor beta chain was recovered during a study of T cell changes during pregnancy in multiple sclerosis (dated by TCRdb to between 2018 and 2021). Concerning the study at large: The study looked at changes in the T cell repertoire across pregnancy in women with multiple sclerosis.

As for this clone: Its antigen target is currently unknown. No base qualities exist here, and no much larger clone lies one base off it.

The library relied on the immunoSEQ multiplex PCR assay. TCRdb stores this immuneACCESS table with in-frame sequences only. Part of the clones is absent; in the studies checked, under half of the shortfall reflects unresolved V genes, and no reason is known for the rest. Recorded for this sample are 25,000 to 30,000 clones; about 92% of them occurred a single time. More than 0.35% of the sample rests with the top ten. The germline V gene (reference sequence) supplies CDR1 SGHNT and CDR2 YYREEE. The CDR3 numbers 16 residues from cysteine through phenylalanine. The read is trimmed to its CDR3 DNA, 48 bases read in frame from base 1. Compared with germline, V lacks 3 bases and J lacks 5 bases; bases without a gene match: 12.

Recombination connected TRBV5-4 to TRBJ2-7; 9 central bases correspond to TRBD2. This sequence originates from a female donor with multiple sclerosis, enrolled in a pregnancy study. This material consisted of CD4+ T cells from peripheral blood mononuclear cells, taken after pregnancy. At the DNA level, the sequence is TGTGCCAGCAGCTGGGGCGGGGGGGCTGGGTCCAACGAGCAGTACTTC. Translated, this gives CASSWGGGAGSNEQYF.